The 4 T cell receptor beta chains listed next were all sequenced from one sample in a study of blood T cell repertoires in COVID-19. Here immunoSEQ multiplex PCR was the method, and the copy in TCRdb shows in-frame clones only, minus some. The data show some 100,000 clones, with around 87% seen just once and about 18% held by the top ten. Input material: peripheral blood. All receptors come from a human donor in a cohort sampled during active COVID-19.

The J gene is TRBJ1-1, the V gene TRBV5-1; a weak D match, TRBD1 (6 bases). Germline CDR1 and CDR2: SGHRS and YFSETQ. The ends were cut back, 5 bases at V and 1 base at J, with 15 bases in the middle. The CDR3 has 15 amino acids. CDR3 residues: CASRTGGQQNTEAFF. In DNA form, the CDR3 reads TGCGCCAGCAGGACGGGAGGACAGCAGAACACTGAAGCTTTCTTT.

J is TRBJ2-1 and V is TRBV3-1 (or the pseudogene TRBV3-2); TRBD2 matches 13 bases. The V gene end was trimmed by 0 bases and the J gene end by 4 bases; junction bases not matched to a gene: 6. CDR3 size: 18 residues. Germline values: CDR1 LGHDT, CDR2 YNNKEL (reference sequence). The CDR3 nucleotides read TGTGCCAGCAGCCAAGAGACTAGCGGGGGGAATCCGTACAATGAGCAGTTCTTC. This encodes CASSQETSGGNPYNEQFF.

In DNA, the CDR3 is TGTGCCATCAGTGCGACAGCTGGCTCTGGAAACACCATATATTTT. Translation: CAISATAGSGNTIYF. The chain employs TRBV10-3 and TRBJ1-3, with D perhaps TRBD1 (5 bases). The CDR3 covers 15 residues. The germline CDR1 and CDR2 sequences are ENHRY and SYGVKD. V was trimmed by 4 bases and J by 0 bases, leaving 10 bases between them.

The chain couples TRBV19 to TRBJ1-2, with D uncertain. V was cut by 3 bases and J by 6 bases, with 14 bases left in between. Germline-derived CDR1 and CDR2 are LNHDA and SQIVND (reference sequence). This CDR3 contains 14 residues. Written as DNA, the CDR3 is TGTGCCAGTAGTATTGATCCATCCAGGCATGGCTACACCTTC. The encoded protein is CASSIDPSRHGYTF.